A single T cell receptor (beta chain) is shown here with its context. This CDR3 region has 15 residues. V lost 3 bases to trimming and J lost 6 bases; unmatched junction nucleotides: 7. TCRdb itself ran the RT-PCR reads through MiXCR, one entry per CDR3 protein. The data hold more than 550,000 distinct CDR3 sequences, with 12% to 15% observed a single time. The TCR comes from a female donor in good health, serving as a healthy control. Sequencing used memory CD4+ T cells from blood. The J gene is TRBJ2-3, the V gene TRBV12-3 or TRBV12-4, with 9 bases matching TRBD2. The CDR3 loop reads CASSFRRGGPDTQYF. CDR3 nucleotide sequence: TGTGCCAGCAGTTTCCGGCGGGGGGGCCCCGATACGCAGTATTTT.